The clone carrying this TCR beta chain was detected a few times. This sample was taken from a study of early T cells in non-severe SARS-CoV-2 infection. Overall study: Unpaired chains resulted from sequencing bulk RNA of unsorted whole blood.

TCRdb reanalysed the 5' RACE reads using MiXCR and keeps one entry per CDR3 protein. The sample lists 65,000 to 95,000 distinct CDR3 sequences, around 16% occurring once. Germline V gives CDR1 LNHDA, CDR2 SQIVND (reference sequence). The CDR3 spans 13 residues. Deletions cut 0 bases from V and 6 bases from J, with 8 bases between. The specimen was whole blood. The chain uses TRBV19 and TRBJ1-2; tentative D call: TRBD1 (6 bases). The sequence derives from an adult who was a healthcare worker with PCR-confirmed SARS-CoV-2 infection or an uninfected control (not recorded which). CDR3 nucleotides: TGTGCCAGTAGTATAGACAGGGGAGATGGCTACACCTTC. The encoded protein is CASSIDRGDGYTF.